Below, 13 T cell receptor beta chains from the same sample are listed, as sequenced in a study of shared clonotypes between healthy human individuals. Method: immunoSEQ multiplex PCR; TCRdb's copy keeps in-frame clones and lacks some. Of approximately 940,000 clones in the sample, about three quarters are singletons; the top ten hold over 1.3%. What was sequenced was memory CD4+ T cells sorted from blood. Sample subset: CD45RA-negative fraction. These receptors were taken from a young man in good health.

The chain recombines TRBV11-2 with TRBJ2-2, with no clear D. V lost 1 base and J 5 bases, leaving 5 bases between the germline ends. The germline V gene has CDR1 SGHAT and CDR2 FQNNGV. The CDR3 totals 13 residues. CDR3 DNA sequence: TGTGCCAGCAGCTTAGGGCGGACCGGGGAGCTGTTTTTT. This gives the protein CASSLGRTGELFF.

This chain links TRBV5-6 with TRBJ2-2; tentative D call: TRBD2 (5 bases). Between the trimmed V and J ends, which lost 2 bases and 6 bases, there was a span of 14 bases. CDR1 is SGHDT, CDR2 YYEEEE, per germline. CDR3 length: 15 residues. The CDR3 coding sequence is TGTGCCAGCAGCTTCGCGTCCCCCGGGGCCGGGGAGCTGTTTTTT. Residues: CASSFASPGAGELFF.

DNA of the CDR3: TGTGCCAGTAGCTCGAAGCTAAGCGGCTACACCTTC. This gives the protein CASSSKLSGYTF. V gene TRBV19 combines with J gene TRBJ1-2; D unresolved. This CDR3 contains 12 residues. The germline CDR1 and CDR2 sequences are LNHDA and SQIVND (reference sequence). V lost 6 bases, J lost 8 bases, and 13 bases lay in between. Full variable domain (rest looked up from reference TRBV19 and TRBJ1-2): DGGITQSPKYLFRKEGQNVTLSCEQNLNHDAMYWYRQDPGQGLRLIYYSQIVNDFQKGDIAEGYSVSREKKESFPLTVTSAQKNPTAFYLCASSSKLSGYTFGSGTRLTVV.

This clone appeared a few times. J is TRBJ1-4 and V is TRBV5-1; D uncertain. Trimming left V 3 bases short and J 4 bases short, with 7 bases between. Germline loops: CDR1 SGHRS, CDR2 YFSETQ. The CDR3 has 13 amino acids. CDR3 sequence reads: CASSSNLNEKLFF. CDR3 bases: TGCGCCAGCAGCTCAAATCTTAATGAAAAACTGTTTTTT.

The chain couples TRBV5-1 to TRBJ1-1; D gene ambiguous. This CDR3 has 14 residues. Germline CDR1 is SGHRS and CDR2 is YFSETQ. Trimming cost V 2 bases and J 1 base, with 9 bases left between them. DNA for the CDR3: TGCGCCAGCAGCTTCGGACGGCAGAACACTGAAGCTTTCTTT. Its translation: CASSFGRQNTEAFF.

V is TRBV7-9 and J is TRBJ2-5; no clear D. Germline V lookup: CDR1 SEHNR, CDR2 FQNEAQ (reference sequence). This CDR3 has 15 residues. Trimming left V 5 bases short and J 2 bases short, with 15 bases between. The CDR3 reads CASSLQATQQETQYF. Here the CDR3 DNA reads TGTGCCAGCAGCCTCCAGGCGACTCAGCAAGAGACCCAGTACTTC.

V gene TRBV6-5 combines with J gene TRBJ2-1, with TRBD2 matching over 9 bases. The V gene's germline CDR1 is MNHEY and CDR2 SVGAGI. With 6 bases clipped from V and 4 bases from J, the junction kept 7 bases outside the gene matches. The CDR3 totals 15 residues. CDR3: CASREDSGGYNEQFF. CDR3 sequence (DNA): TGTGCCAGCAGGGAGGATAGCGGGGGTTACAATGAGCAGTTCTTC.

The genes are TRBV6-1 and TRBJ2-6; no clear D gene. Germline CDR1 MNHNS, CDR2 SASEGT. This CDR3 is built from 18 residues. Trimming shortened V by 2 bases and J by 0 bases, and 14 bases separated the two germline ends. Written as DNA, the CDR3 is TGTGCCAGCAGTGAAAAGCAGTTAATGAGCTCTGGGGCCAACGTCCTGACTTTC. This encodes CASSEKQLMSSGANVLTF.

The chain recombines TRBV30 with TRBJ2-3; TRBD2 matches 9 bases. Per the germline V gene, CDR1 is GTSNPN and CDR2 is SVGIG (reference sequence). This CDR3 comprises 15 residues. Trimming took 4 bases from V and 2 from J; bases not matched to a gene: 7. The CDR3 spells CAWKRTSASTDTQYF. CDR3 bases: TGTGCCTGGAAGAGGACTAGCGCCTCCACAGATACGCAGTATTTT.

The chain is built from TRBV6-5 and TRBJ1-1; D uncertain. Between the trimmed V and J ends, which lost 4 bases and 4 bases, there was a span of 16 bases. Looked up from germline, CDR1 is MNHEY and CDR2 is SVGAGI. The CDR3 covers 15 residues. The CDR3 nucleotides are TGTGCCAGCAGTTGCCCGTCCGAGGGAGGCACTGAAGCTTTCTTT. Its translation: CASSCPSEGGTEAFF.

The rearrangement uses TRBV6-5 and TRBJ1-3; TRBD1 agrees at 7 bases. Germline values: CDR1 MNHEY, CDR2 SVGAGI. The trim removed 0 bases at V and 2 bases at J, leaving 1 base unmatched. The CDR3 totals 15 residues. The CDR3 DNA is TGTGCCAGCAGTTACTCGGGACAGCCTGGAAACACCATATATTTT. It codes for CASSYSGQPGNTIYF.

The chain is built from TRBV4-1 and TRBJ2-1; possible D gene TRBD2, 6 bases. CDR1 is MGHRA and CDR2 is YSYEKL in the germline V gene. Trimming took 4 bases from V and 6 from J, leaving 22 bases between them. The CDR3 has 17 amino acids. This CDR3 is CASSPGTRAAQGNEQFF. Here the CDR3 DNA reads TGCGCCAGCAGCCCAGGGACTCGGGCAGCGCAAGGCAATGAGCAGTTCTTC.

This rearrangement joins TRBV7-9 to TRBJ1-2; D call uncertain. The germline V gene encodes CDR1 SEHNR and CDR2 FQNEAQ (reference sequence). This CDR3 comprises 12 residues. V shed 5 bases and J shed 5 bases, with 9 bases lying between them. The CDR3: CASSETEYGYTF. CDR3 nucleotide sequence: TGTGCCAGCAGCGAGACGGAATATGGCTACACCTTC.